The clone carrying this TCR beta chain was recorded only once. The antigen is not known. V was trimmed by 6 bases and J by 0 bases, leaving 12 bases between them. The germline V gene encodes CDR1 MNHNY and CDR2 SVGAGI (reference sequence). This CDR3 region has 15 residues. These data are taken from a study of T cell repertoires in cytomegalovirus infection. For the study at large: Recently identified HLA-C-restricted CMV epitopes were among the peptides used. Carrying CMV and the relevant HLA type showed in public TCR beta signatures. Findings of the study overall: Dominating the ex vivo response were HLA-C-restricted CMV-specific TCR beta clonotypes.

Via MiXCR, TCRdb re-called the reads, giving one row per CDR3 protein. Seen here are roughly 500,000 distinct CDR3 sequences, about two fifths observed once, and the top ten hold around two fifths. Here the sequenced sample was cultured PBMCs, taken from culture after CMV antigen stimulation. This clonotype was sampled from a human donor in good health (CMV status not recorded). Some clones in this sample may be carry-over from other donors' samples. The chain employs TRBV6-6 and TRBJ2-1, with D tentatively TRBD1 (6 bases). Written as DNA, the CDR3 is TGTGCCAGCAGATTTACAGGGTCCTCCTACAATGAGCAGTTCTTC. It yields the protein CASRFTGSSYNEQFF.